These T cell receptor beta chains were read from a single sample in a study of blood T cell repertoires in COVID-19. Assay used: immunoSEQ multiplex PCR; TCRdb lists only in-frame clones, some missing. The table records 200,000 to 250,000 clones, roughly 77% of them present only once. The sample was PBMCs or T cells enriched from blood (not recorded which). The receptors originated from a man aged 40-55 years who had recovered from COVID-19. CDR3s leave out the opening cysteine and the closing phenylalanine or tryptophan. The D gene is left open where the match is weak.

v_gene: TRBV6-5
d_gene: TRBD1
CDR3aa: ASSYGTGGYYEQY

v_gene: TRBV11-3
d_gene: TRBD1
CDR3aa: ASSLYRRTGTNYGYT

v_gene: TRBV5-1
d_gene: .
CDR3aa: ASRPDSYGYT

v_gene: TRBV3-1/TRBV3-2
d_gene: .
CDR3aa: ASSQAGRGLLNYGYT

v_gene: TRBV19
d_gene: .
CDR3aa: ASSMNRGRPTFSPLH

v_gene: TRBV5-1
d_gene: .
CDR3aa: ASSLSQDGYT

v_gene: TRBV27
d_gene: .
CDR3aa: ASRKDIGSHYGYT

v_gene: TRBV28
d_gene: .
CDR3aa: ASSLQGLLVTDTQY

v_gene: TRBV29-1
d_gene: .
CDR3aa: SVGLNTEAF

v_gene: TRBV9
d_gene: .
CDR3aa: ASSPGGSTIY

v_gene: TRBV13
d_gene: .
CDR3aa: ASTRSGTSTDTQY

v_gene: TRBV5-1
d_gene: .
CDR3aa: ASSRDIRSSYEQY

v_gene: TRBV6-1
d_gene: TRBD2
CDR3aa: ASSEAPGTSGRTSYNEQF

v_gene: TRBV29-1
d_gene: TRBD2
CDR3aa: SVRFGNLWGAGGHTDTQY

v_gene: TRBV6-5
d_gene: .
CDR3aa: ASSYWPGQPQH

v_gene: TRBV18
d_gene: .
CDR3aa: ASSQKDSVYTEAF

v_gene: TRBV25-1
d_gene: .
CDR3aa: ASSEWEETNTGELF

v_gene: TRBV19
d_gene: TRBD1
CDR3aa: ASSISGTGVVSGYT

v_gene: TRBV18
d_gene: .
CDR3aa: ASSPIQGFNTEAF

v_gene: TRBV5-1
d_gene: .
CDR3aa: ASSLPSAIAGELF

v_gene: TRBV30
d_gene: TRBD2
CDR3aa: AWSVTRASGGYNEQF